The following is a TCR beta chain sequence with its context. Its matching antigen is unknown. Clones were read by immunoSEQ multiplex PCR, and TCRdb kept only the in-frame ones, dropping some. The data hold tens of thousands of clones, with about 92% observed a single time. The CDR3 extends over 15 amino acids. Germline CDR1 reads MNHEY; CDR2 reads SVGAGI. V was trimmed by 0 bases and J by 3 bases, leaving 9 bases between them. The data were taken from a study of graft-versus-host responses after intestinal transplantation. Across the whole study: Transplant types were multivisceral, liver-intestinal, or isolated intestinal.

Overall study findings and caveats: Recipient bone marrow held GvH clones, some seen earlier in ileum or blood. Some patients had graft-donor T cell macrochimerism. In their allografts, the ratios of graft-versus-host to host-versus-graft T cell clones were high.

This sequence originates from a human patient who received an intestinal transplant, so some T cells may come from the graft donor. Sequences were derived from PBMCs, sampled 98 days after intestinal transplantation. The rearrangement joins TRBV6-5 to TRBJ1-3, with D perhaps TRBD1 (5 bases). CDR3 DNA: TGTGCCAGCAGTTACTCAAGGCAGGGTGGAAACACCATATATTTT. It codes for CASSYSRQGGNTIYF.